This TCR beta chain was sequenced for a study of CD8+ T cells in alopecia areata (dated by TCRdb to about 2018). About the study as a whole: In both human patients and the C3H/HeJ mouse model, the study applied high-throughput TCRbeta sequencing to look at T cell clonal expansion in alopecia areata. Human TCRbeta sequencing covered scalp tissue and sorted CD4+ and CD8+ peripheral blood T cells from patchy and totalis/universalis alopecia areata patients and healthy controls. Scalp clonality was compared among normal scalp (n=4), patchy alopecia areata scalp (n=8), and alopecia totalis/universalis scalp (n=8). RNA was extracted with the PAXgene miRNA kit for fixed scalp, the miRNeasy kit for PBMCs, and the RNeasy kit for mouse skin. TCRbeta CDR3 regions were amplified by immunoSEQ multiplex PCR using 35 Vbeta forward and 13 Jbeta reverse primers. The paper as a whole reports these results and caveats: Shared TCR sequences between patients were less evident than in mice, which may be partly attributable to HLA diversity in the patient population. Unlike mouse skin, which is dominated by gammadelta T cells, normal human skin has resident alphabeta T cells that are also sequenced, and this complicates analysis of the scalp TCR repertoire. Compared with normal scalp, lesional scalp had higher clonality and more expanded CD8+ clones, particularly in alopecia totalis/universalis, a pattern that suggests antigenic drive.

Inclusive of the bounding cysteine and phenylalanine, the CDR3 is 12 residues long. Just CDR3 DNA is preserved here, 36 bases in frame from base 1. V sheds 8 bases and J sheds 6 bases, leaving 11 bases between their ends. From a lookup of the germline V gene, CDR1 and CDR2 are SGHAT and FQNNGV. The receptor library was made with the immunoSEQ multiplex PCR assay. To provide template for TCR sequencing, every sample had RNA extracted and reverse transcribed into cDNA. SuperScript III was used to make first-strand cDNA, primed with a 2:1 mix of oligo-dT and random hexamers. Amplification bias was assessed with a synthetic immune receptor repertoire, and residual bias was removed computationally. Turning to the authors' computational methods: Raw reads were preprocessed to remove errors, and CDR3 was defined by IMGT conventions from the conserved cysteine to phenylalanine. Clonality was computed as 1 minus the Shannon entropy, with the entropy normalized by log2 of the number of productive unique TCRs. Scalp TCRbeta sequences were cross-referenced with sorted blood CD4 and CD8 repertoires so that the CD4 or CD8 identity of scalp clones could be inferred. In its TCRdb copy, this immuneACCESS table keeps in-frame sequences only and misses some clones. Where compared with another copy, unresolved V genes explain less than half of these, and the others have no known cause. V and J calls plus clone size are reproduced from that table; the DNA served to infer D and trimming. Recorded for this sample are under 150,000 clones; 62% of them occurred a single time. The ten largest make up 35% to 45% of the sample.

PBMCs were isolated by density centrifugation and stained for CD3, CD4 and CD8, after which CD4+ and CD8+ T cells were sorted on a FACSAria. Scalp biopsies and blood samples were provided by unaffected controls. With respect to this clone: The specificity of this receptor is unknown. Per-nucleotide qualities are absent, and no much larger clonotype sits a single base away.

Sequencing was done on a sample of CD8+ T cells sorted from blood. The V and J segments used are TRBV11-2 and TRBJ2-1; the D gene lacks a confident call. The sequence came from a human donor in good health. This receptor carries the CDR3 CASSSAPNEQFF. The nucleotide sequence is given as TGTGCCAGCTCCTCGGCCCCCAATGAGCAGTTCTTC.